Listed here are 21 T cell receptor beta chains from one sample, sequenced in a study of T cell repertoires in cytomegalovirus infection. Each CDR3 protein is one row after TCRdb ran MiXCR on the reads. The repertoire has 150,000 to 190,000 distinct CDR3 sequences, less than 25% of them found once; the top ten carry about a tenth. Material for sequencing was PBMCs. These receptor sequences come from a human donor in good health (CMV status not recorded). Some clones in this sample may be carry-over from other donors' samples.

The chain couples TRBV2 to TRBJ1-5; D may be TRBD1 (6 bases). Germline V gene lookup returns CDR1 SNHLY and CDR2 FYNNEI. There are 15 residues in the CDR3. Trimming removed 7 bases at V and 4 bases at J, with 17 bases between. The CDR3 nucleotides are TGTGCCAGCATGCCGGACAGCACCCTGAATCAGCCCCAGCATTTT. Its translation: CASMPDSTLNQPQHF.

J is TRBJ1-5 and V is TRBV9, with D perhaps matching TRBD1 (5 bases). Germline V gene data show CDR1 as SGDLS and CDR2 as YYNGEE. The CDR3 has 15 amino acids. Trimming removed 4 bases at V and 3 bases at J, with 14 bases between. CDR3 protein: CASSLGVSHNQPQHF. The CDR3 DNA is TGTGCCAGCAGCCTAGGGGTTTCCCACAATCAGCCCCAGCATTTT.

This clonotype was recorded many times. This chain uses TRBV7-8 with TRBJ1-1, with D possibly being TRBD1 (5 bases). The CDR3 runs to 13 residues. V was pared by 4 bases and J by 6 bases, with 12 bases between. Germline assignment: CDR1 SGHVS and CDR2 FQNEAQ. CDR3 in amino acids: CASSYAGKAEAFF. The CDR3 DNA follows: TGTGCCAGCAGCTATGCAGGGAAGGCTGAAGCTTTCTTT.

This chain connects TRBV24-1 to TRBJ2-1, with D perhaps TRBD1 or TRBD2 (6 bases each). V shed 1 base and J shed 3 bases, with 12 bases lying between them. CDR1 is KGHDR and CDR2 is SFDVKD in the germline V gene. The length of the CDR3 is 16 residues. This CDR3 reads CATSDLSRGDYNEQFF. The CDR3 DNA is TGTGCCACCAGTGATTTATCGAGGGGGGACTACAATGAGCAGTTCTTC.

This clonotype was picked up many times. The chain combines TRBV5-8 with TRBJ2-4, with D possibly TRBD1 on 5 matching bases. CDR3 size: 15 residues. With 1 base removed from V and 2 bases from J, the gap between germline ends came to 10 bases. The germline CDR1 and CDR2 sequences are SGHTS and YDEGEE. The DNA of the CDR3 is TGTGCCAGCAGCTTGACAGGATTAACCAAAAACATTCAGTACTTC. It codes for CASSLTGLTKNIQYF.

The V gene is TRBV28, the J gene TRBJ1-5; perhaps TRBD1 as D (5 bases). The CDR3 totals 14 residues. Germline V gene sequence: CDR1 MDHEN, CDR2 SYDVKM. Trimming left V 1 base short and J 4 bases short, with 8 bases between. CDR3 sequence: CASSLFAGNQPQHF. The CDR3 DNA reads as TGTGCCAGCAGTTTATTTGCAGGGAATCAGCCCCAGCATTTT.

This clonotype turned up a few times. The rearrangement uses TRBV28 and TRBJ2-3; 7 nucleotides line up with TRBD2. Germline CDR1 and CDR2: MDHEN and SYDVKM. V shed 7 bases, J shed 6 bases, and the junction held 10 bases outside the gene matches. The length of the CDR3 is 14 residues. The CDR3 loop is CASTRGGSRDTQYF. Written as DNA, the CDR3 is TGTGCCAGCACTCGGGGCGGGAGTCGGGATACGCAGTATTTT. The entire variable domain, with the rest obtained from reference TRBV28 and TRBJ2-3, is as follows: DVKVTQSSRYLVKRTGEKVFLECVQDMDHENMFWYRQDPGLGLRLIYFSYDVKMKEKGDIPEGYSVSREKKERFSLILESASTNQTSMYLCASTRGGSRDTQYFGPGTRLTVL.

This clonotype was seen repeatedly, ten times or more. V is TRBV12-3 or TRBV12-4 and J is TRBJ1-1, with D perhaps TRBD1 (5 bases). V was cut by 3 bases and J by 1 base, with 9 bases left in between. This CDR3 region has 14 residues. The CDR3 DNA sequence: TGTGCCAGCAGTTTGGGGCAATCGAACACTGAAGCTTTCTTT. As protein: CASSLGQSNTEAFF.

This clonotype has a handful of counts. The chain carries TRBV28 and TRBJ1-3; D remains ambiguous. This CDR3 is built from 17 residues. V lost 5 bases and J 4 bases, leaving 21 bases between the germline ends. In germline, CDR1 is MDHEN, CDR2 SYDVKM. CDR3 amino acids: CASSPPPSGLRGNTIYF. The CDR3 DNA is TGTGCCAGCAGTCCACCCCCCTCGGGGTTGAGAGGAAACACCATATATTTT. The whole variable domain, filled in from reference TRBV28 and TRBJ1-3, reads DVKVTQSSRYLVKRTGEKVFLECVQDMDHENMFWYRQDPGLGLRLIYFSYDVKMKEKGDIPEGYSVSREKKERFSLILESASTNQTSMYLCASSPPPSGLRGNTIYFGEGSWLTVV.

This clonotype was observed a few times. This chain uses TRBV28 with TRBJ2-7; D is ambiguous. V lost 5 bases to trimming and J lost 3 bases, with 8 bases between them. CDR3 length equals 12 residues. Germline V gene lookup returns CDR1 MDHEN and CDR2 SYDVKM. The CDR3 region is CASSPQSYEQYF. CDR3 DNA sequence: TGTGCCAGCAGTCCCCAAAGCTACGAGCAGTACTTC.

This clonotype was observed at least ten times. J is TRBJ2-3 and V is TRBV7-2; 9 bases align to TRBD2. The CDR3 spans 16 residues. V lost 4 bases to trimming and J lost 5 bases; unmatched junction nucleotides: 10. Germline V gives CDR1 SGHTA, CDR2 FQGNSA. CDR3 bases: TGTGCCAGCAGCTCCGCCGCTACGCGGGGGGGAGATACGCAGTATTTT. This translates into CASSSAATRGGDTQYF. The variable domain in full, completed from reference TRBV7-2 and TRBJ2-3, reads GAGVSQSPSNKVTEKGKDVELRCDPISGHTALYWYRQSLGQGLEFLIYFQGNSAPDKSGLPSDRFSAERTGGSVSTLTIQRTQQEDSAVYLCASSSAATRGGDTQYFGPGTRLTVL.

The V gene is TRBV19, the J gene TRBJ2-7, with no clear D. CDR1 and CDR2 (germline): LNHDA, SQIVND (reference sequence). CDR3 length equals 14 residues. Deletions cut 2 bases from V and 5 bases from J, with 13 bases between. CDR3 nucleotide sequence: TGTGCCAGTAGTATAAGGCCTTCGGGCCACGAGCAGTACTTC. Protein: CASSIRPSGHEQYF. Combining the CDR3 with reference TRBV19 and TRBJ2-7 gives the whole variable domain DGGITQSPKYLFRKEGQNVTLSCEQNLNHDAMYWYRQDPGQGLRLIYYSQIVNDFQKGDIAEGYSVSREKKESFPLTVTSAQKNPTAFYLCASSIRPSGHEQYFGPGTRLTVT.

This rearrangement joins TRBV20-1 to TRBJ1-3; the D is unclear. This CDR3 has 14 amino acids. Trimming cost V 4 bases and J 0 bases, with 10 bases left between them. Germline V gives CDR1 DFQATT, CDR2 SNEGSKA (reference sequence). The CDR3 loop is CSAILVGSGNTIYF. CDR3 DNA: TGCAGTGCTATACTCGTTGGCTCTGGAAACACCATATATTTT.

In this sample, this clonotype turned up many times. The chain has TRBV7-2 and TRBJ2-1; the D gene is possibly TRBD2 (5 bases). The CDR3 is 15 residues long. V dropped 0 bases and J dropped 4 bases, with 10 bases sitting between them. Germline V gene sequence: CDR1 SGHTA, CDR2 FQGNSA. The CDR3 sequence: CASSLARVSYNEQFF. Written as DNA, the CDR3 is TGTGCCAGCAGCTTAGCGCGGGTATCTTACAATGAGCAGTTCTTC.

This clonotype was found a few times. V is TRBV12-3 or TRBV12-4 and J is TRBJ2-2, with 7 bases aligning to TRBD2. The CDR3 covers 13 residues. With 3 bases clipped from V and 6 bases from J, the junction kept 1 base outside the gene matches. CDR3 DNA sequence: TGTGCCAGCAGTTTCGGACTAGCCGGGGAGCTGTTTTTT. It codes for CASSFGLAGELFF.

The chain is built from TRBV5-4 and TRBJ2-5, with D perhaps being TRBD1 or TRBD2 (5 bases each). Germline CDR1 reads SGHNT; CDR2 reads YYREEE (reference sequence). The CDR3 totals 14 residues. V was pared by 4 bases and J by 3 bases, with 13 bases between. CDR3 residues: CASSAGTAKETQYF. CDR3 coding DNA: TGTGCCAGCAGCGCCGGGACCGCCAAAGAGACCCAGTACTTC. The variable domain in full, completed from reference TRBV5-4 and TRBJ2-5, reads ETGVTQSPTHLIKTRGQQVTLRCSSQSGHNTVSWYQQALGQGPQFIFQYYREEENGRGNFPPRFSGLQFPNYSSELNVNALELDDSALYLCASSAGTAKETQYFGPGTRLLVL.

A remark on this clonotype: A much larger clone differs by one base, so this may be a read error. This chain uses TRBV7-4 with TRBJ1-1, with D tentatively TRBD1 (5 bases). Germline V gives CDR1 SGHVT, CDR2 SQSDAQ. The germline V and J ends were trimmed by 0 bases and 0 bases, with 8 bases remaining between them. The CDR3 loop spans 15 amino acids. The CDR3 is CASSLAGRLNTEAFF. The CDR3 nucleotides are TGTGCCAGCAGCTTAGCGGGACGGTTGAACACTGAAGCTTTCTTT.

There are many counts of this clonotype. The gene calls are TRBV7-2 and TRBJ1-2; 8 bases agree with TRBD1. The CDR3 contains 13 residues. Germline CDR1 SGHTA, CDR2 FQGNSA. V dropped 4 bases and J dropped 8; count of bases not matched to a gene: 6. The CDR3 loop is CASSSDRGEGYTF. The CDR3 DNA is TGTGCCAGCAGCTCAGACAGGGGTGAGGGCTACACCTTC.

The CDR3 reads CSARGGGGSYEQYF. The DNA for the CDR3 is TGCAGTGCTAGAGGGGGGGGAGGCTCCTACGAGCAGTACTTC. The rearrangement joins TRBV20-1 to TRBJ2-7, with 7 bases that match TRBD2. Germline loops: CDR1 DFQATT, CDR2 SNEGSKA (reference sequence). V lost 1 base, J lost 0 bases, and 3 bases stayed unmatched. The CDR3 contains 14 residues.

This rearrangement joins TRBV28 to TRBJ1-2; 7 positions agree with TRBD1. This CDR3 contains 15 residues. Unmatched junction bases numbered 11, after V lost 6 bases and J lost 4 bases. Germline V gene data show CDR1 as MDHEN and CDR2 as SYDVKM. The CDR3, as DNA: TGTGCCAGCAGACTCCCCCAGGGGGGCGGCTATGGCTACACCTTC. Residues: CASRLPQGGGYGYTF.

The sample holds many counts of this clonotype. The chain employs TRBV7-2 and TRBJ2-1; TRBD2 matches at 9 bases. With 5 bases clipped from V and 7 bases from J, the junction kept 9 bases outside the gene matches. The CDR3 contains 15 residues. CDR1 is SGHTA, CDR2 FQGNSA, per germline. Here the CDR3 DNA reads TGTGCCAGCAGCCACCAGCGGGGGGTGCAGAATGAGCAGTTCTTC. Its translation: CASSHQRGVQNEQFF. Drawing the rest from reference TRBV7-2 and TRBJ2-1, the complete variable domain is GAGVSQSPSNKVTEKGKDVELRCDPISGHTALYWYRQSLGQGLEFLIYFQGNSAPDKSGLPSDRFSAERTGGSVSTLTIQRTQQEDSAVYLCASSHQRGVQNEQFFGPGTRLTVL.